The next 18 T cell receptor beta chains were all read from a single sample in a study of shared clonotypes between healthy human individuals. Profiling relied on immunoSEQ multiplex PCR, and the TCRdb table lists in-frame clones only, not all of them. Of about 2.1 million clones listed, around 93% are singletons. Cells designated naive CD8 were CD45RO-negative and were positively selected for CCR7, with terminally differentiated effector memory CD45RA+ cells excluded. Sequenced material: naive CD8+ T cells from PBMCs. Every receptor here comes from a man in his late teens or twenties in good health. Some clones in this sample may be carry-over from other donors' samples.

This chain links TRBV5-1 with TRBJ2-7; 9 nucleotides align to TRBD2. Trimming took 4 bases from V and 3 from J; bases not matched to a gene: 14. CDR1 is SGHRS, CDR2 YFSETQ, per germline. The CDR3 loop spans 17 amino acids. The CDR3 DNA reads as TGCGCCAGCAGCCCCGAAGCCACTAGCGGGTTGTTCTACGAGCAGTACTTC. It yields the protein CASSPEATSGLFYEQYF.

The chain joins TRBV28 to TRBJ2-5, with D possibly TRBD1 on 5 matching bases. Germline V gene sequence: CDR1 MDHEN, CDR2 SYDVKM. The CDR3 spans 14 residues. Trimming cost V 0 bases and J 7 bases, with 12 bases left between them. CDR3 sequence reads: CASSLWVQRGTQYF. The CDR3 DNA is TGTGCCAGCAGTTTATGGGTCCAAAGGGGGACCCAGTACTTC.

This chain links TRBV7-9 with TRBJ1-3, with D uncertain. The CDR3 sequence is 11 residues long. The germline V gene has CDR1 SEHNR and CDR2 FQNEAQ (reference sequence). Trimming removed 10 bases from V and 4 bases from J, with 8 bases in between. CDR3 nucleotide sequence: TGTGCCACCCCATCCGGAAACACCATATATTTT. This gives the protein CATPSGNTIYF.

The gene calls are TRBV5-1 and TRBJ1-1; D gene uncertain. Germline values: CDR1 SGHRS, CDR2 YFSETQ. The CDR3 consists of 13 residues. V dropped 5 bases and J dropped 4 bases, with 12 bases sitting between them. CDR3 residues: CASSSGVSTEAFF. For the CDR3, the DNA is TGCGCCAGCAGTTCGGGAGTCAGCACTGAAGCTTTCTTT.

The chain links TRBV4-1 to TRBJ1-1, with a possible D match to TRBD1 (5 bases). The CDR3 has 13 residues. Between the trimmed V and J ends, which lost 0 bases and 12 bases, there was a span of 14 bases. Per germline, CDR1 MGHRA and CDR2 YSYEKL. This CDR3 is CASSQEREGFSFF. The CDR3 nucleotides read TGCGCCAGCAGCCAAGAGAGGGAGGGGTTCTCTTTCTTT.

The V call is TRBV9, the J call TRBJ2-2, with D tentatively TRBD1 (6 bases). CDR1 and CDR2 (germline): SGDLS, YYNGEE. This CDR3 comprises 16 residues. V shed 5 bases and J shed 3 bases, with 17 bases lying between them. CDR3 nucleotide sequence: TGTGCCAGCAGTCAAACAAATTACAGGGACACCGGGGAGCTGTTTTTT. Translating gives CASSQTNYRDTGELFF. The variable domain in full, with the rest retrieved from reference TRBV9 and TRBJ2-2, is DSGVTQTPKHLITATGQRVTLRCSPRSGDLSVYWYQQSLDQGLQFLIQYYNGEERAKGNILERFSAQQFPDLHSELNLSSLELGDSALYFCASSQTNYRDTGELFFGEGSRLTVL.

V gene TRBV6-4 combines with J gene TRBJ2-2, with D uncertain. Trimming pared 2 bases from V and 0 bases from J, leaving 7 bases between. CDR1 and CDR2 (germline): MRHNA, SNTAGT. This CDR3 contains 15 residues. The CDR3 spells CASSDGQANTGELFF. DNA for the CDR3: TGTGCCAGCAGTGACGGGCAGGCGAACACCGGGGAGCTGTTTTTT.

This chain's CDR3 is CASSPPDRGVLPGTEAFF. Written as DNA, the CDR3 is TGTGCCAGCTCACCCCCGGACAGGGGGGTCCTACCGGGCACTGAAGCTTTCTTT. V usage is TRBV18 and J usage is TRBJ1-1; 10 bases fit TRBD1. The V segment lost 3 bases and the J segment 4 bases; nucleotides outside the gene matches: 14. CDR1 KGHSH and CDR2 LQKENI come from the germline V gene. CDR3 length: 18 amino acids.

The J gene is TRBJ2-7, the V gene TRBV7-9, with D maybe TRBD2 (7 bases). V lost 1 base and J lost 5, with 12 bases in between. This CDR3 is built from 14 residues. Germline assignment: CDR1 SEHNR and CDR2 FQNEAQ (reference sequence). The CDR3, as DNA: TGTGCCAGCAGCTTAGGGAGGGGGGGCCACGAGCAGTACTTC. Protein sequence: CASSLGRGGHEQYF.

This clone appeared a single time. The chain combines TRBV19 with TRBJ2-7; D unclear. From germline, CDR1 is LNHDA and CDR2 SQIVND (reference sequence). V lost 8 bases and J lost 9, with 20 bases in between. This CDR3 is built from 13 residues. The CDR3 here is CASSREGYTGQYF. Here the CDR3 DNA reads TGTGCCAGTTCTCGAGAAGGGTATACGGGGCAGTACTTC.

The CDR3 loop reads CASMGLDGNYGYTF. The CDR3 DNA reads TGTGCCAGCATGGGGTTAGACGGAAACTATGGCTACACCTTC. The chain uses TRBV28 and TRBJ1-2; no definite D call. V gave up 7 bases and J gave up 2 bases, with 14 bases separating them. Germline loops: CDR1 MDHEN, CDR2 SYDVKM. The CDR3 length is 14 residues.

The chain carries TRBV12-5 and TRBJ2-1; 11 nucleotides agree with TRBD2. This CDR3 has 18 residues. Germline CDR1 reads LGHNT; CDR2 reads FRNRAP. Unmatched junction bases numbered 14, after V lost 2 bases and J lost 8 bases. CDR3 residues: CASGLPSSSSGRMDEQFF. CDR3 bases: TGTGCTAGTGGTTTGCCATCGTCGTCTAGCGGGAGGATGGATGAGCAGTTCTTC.

The gene calls are TRBV30 and TRBJ2-7; D is perhaps TRBD1 (5 bases). Germline V gene data show CDR1 as GTSNPN and CDR2 as SVGIG (reference sequence). V was cut by 1 base and J by 3 bases, with 22 bases left in between. The CDR3 sequence is 17 residues long. The CDR3 sequence is CAWSALLPPRDLYEQYF. The CDR3 DNA sequence: TGTGCCTGGAGTGCCCTACTCCCCCCCAGGGATCTCTACGAGCAGTACTTC.

The chain uses TRBV7-8 and TRBJ2-3; D is unresolved. The ends were cut back, 8 bases at V and 5 bases at J, with 11 bases in the middle. The V gene's germline CDR1 is SGHVS and CDR2 FQNEAQ. The CDR3 length is 12 residues. The CDR3 coding sequence is TGTGCCAGCGACCGATTGGGAGATACGCAGTATTTT. Encoded protein: CASDRLGDTQYF.

This clone was picked up a small number of times. This rearrangement joins TRBV7-8 to TRBJ1-5; TRBD1 might be the D (6 bases). The CDR3 consists of 17 residues. Trimming pared 5 bases from V and 7 bases from J, leaving 24 bases between. Germline CDR1 SGHVS, CDR2 FQNEAQ. The CDR3 loop reads CASSSREGEAGGQPQHF. The CDR3 DNA sequence: TGTGCCAGCAGCAGCCGGGAGGGGGAGGCCGGGGGACAGCCCCAGCATTTT.

The gene calls are TRBV2 and TRBJ2-7, with D perhaps TRBD1 (6 bases). Trimming removed 7 bases at V and 6 bases at J, with 25 bases between. The CDR3 runs 16 residues. Germline V CDR1 and CDR2: SNHLY, FYNNEI. CDR3 nucleotide sequence: TGTGCCAGCAATAGCTACCGACTAAAAGACAGGCCCGAGCAGTACTTC. Translating it yields CASNSYRLKDRPEQYF.

The chain uses TRBV6-1 and TRBJ1-1; 7 positions agree with TRBD1. V trimming: 6 bases; J trimming: 3 bases; junction bases outside the gene matches: 4. There are 13 residues in the CDR3. Germline V gives CDR1 MNHNS, CDR2 SASEGT. CDR3 in DNA: TGTGCCAGCAGGATCGACAGGGACACTGAAGCTTTCTTT. It is translated as CASRIDRDTEAFF.

The chain combines TRBV7-9 with TRBJ2-1; D possibly corresponds to TRBD2 (6 bases). This CDR3 has 11 residues. Germline CDR1 reads SEHNR; CDR2 reads FQNEAQ (reference sequence). The V and J ends lost 8 bases and 15 bases respectively, with 17 bases between them. The CDR3 region is CASGDRLEWFF. The CDR3, as DNA: TGTGCCAGCGGGGATAGACTAGAGTGGTTCTTC. The full variable domain, in which reference TRBV7-9 and TRBJ2-1 provide the parts outside the CDR3, is DTGVSQNPRHKITKRGQNVTFRCDPISEHNRLYWYRQTLGQGPEFLTYFQNEAQLEKSRLLSDRFSAERPKGSFSTLEIQRTEQGDSAMYLCASGDRLEWFFGPGTRLTVL.